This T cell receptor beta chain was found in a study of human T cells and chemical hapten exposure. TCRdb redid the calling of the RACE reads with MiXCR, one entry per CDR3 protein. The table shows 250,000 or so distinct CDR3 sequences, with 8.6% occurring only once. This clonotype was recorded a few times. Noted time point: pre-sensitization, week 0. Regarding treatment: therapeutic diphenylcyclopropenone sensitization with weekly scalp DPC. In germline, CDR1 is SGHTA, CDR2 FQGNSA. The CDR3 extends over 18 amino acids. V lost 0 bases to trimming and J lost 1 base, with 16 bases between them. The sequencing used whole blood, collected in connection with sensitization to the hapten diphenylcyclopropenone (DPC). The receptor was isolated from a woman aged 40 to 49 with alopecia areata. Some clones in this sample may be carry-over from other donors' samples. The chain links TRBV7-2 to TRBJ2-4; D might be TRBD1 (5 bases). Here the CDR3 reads CASSLALSLGQAKNIQYF. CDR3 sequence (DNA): TGTGCCAGCAGCTTAGCCCTTTCCTTGGGGCAGGCCAAAAACATTCAGTACTTC. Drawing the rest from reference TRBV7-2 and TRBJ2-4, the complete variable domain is GAGVSQSPSNKVTEKGKDVELRCDPISGHTALYWYRQSLGQGLEFLIYFQGNSAPDKSGLPSDRFSAERTGGSVSTLTIQRTQQEDSAVYLCASSLALSLGQAKNIQYFGAGTRLSVL.